This record concerns one T cell receptor (beta chain) sequence. What it binds is not known. The data were obtained in a study of cytomegalovirus exposure and HLA in healthy donors. Study results and caveats: Per a later analysis, 15,000 to 20,000 TCR beta sequences showed association with HLA alleles at 0.05 false discovery rate.

PCR primers comprised 60 Vbeta and 13 Jbeta primers. Clones were sequenced by immunoSEQ multiplex PCR, and TCRdb holds only the in-frame ones, with some missing. The sample contains about 200,000 clones, approximately 78% of which appear only once. V lost 4 bases, J lost 0 bases, and 23 bases lay in between. The CDR3 is 19 residues long. CDR1 and CDR2 from the germline V gene are SGHRS and YFSETQ. The chain links TRBV5-1 to TRBJ1-3; D possibly corresponds to TRBD1 (5 bases). The origin of this receptor is a woman aged 50 to 65 in good health and CMV-seropositive. The sample was PBMCs. The CDR3 here is CASSPNAGRTSDSGNTIYF. DNA for the CDR3: TGCGCCAGCAGCCCCAACGCTGGCAGGACATCCGACTCTGGAAACACCATATATTTT.